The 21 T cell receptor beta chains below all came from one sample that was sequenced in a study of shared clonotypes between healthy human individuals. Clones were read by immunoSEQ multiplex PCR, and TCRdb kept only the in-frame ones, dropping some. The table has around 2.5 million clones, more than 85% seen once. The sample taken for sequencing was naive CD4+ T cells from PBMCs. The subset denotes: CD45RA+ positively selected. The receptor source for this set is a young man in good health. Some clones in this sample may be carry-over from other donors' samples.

CDR3 DNA sequence: TGTGCCAGCAGCTTGTTGGGGGGTAATGGTGGCTACACCTTC. This translates into CASSLLGGNGGYTF. The J gene is TRBJ1-2, the V gene TRBV7-3; D perhaps matches TRBD1 (5 bases). The CDR3 totals 14 residues. V was clipped by 3 bases and J by 7 bases, with 15 bases between them. Per the germline V gene, CDR1 is SGHTA and CDR2 is FQGTGA.

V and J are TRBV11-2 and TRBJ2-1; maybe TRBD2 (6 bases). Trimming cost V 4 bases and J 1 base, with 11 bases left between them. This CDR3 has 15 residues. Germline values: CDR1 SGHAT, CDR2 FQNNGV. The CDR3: CASSSPRGSYNEQFF. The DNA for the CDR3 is TGTGCCAGCAGCTCGCCCCGGGGGTCCTACAATGAGCAGTTCTTC.

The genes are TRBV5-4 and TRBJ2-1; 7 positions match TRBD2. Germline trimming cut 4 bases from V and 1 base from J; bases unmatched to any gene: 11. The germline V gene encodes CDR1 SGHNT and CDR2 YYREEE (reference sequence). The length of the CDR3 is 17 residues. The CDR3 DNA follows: TGTGCCAGCAGCCCCGGGGGAGGGATTAAATCCTACAATGAGCAGTTCTTC. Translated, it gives CASSPGGGIKSYNEQFF. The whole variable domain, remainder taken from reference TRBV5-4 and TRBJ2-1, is ETGVTQSPTHLIKTRGQQVTLRCSSQSGHNTVSWYQQALGQGPQFIFQYYREEENGRGNFPPRFSGLQFPNYSSELNVNALELDDSALYLCASSPGGGIKSYNEQFFGPGTRLTVL.

CDR3 sequence reads: CASSAAANYGYTF. As DNA, the CDR3 is TGTGCCAGCAGTGCGGCAGCTAACTATGGCTACACCTTC. The chain recombines TRBV2 with TRBJ1-2, with D uncertain. Germline lookup yields CDR1 SNHLY and CDR2 FYNNEI. V lost 4 bases and J 0 bases, leaving 6 bases between the germline ends. This CDR3 has 13 amino acids.

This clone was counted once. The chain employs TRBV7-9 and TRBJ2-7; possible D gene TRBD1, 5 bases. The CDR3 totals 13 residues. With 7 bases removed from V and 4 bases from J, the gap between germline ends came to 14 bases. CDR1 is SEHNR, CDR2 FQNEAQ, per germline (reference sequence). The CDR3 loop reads CASKRGLEYEQYF. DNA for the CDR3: TGTGCCAGCAAAAGGGGTCTAGAGTACGAGCAGTACTTC.

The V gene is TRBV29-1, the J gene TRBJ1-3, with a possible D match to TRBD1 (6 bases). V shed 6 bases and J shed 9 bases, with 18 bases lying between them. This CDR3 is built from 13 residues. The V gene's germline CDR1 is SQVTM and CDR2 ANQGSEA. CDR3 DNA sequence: TGCAGCGTGAGGGGAGACAGGAGGAGCACCATATATTTT. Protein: CSVRGDRRSTIYF.

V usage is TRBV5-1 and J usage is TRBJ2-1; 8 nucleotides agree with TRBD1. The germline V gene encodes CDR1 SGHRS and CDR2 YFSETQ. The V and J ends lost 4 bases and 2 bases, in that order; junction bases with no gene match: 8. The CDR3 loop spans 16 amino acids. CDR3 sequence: CASSIWTGMAYNEQFF. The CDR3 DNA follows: TGCGCCAGCAGCATCTGGACAGGGATGGCCTACAATGAGCAGTTCTTC.

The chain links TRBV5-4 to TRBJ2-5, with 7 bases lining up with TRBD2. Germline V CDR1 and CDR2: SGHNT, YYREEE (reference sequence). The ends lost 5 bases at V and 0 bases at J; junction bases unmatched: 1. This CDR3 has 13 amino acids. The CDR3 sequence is CASRGGYQETQYF. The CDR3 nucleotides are TGTGCCAGCAGGGGGGGGTACCAAGAGACCCAGTACTTC.

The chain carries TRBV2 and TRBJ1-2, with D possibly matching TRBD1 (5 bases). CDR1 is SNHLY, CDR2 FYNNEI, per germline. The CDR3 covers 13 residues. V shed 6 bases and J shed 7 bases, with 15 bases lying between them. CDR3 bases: TGTGCCAGCAGCCTCGGGGGTCCCGGTGGCTACACCTTC. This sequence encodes CASSLGGPGGYTF. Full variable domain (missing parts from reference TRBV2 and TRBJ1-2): EPEVTQTPSHQVTQMGQEVILRCVPISNHLYFYWYRQILGQKVEFLVSFYNNEISEKSEIFDDQFSVERPDGSNFTLKIRSTKLEDSAMYFCASSLGGPGGYTFGSGTRLTVV.

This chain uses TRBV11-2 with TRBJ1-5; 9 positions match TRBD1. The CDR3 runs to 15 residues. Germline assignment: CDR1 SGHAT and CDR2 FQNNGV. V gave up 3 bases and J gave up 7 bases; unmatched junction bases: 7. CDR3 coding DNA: TGTGCCAGCAGCTTGAGCCAGGGACAGGGACAGCCCCAGCATTTT. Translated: CASSLSQGQGQPQHF.

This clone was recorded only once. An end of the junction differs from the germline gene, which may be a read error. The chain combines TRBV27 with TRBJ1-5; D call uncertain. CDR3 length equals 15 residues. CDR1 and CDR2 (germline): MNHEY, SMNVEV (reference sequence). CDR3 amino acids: CTSLPRVGPDQPQHF. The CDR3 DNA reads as TGTACCAGCCTTCCTAGGGTGGGTCCCGATCAGCCCCAGCATTTT.

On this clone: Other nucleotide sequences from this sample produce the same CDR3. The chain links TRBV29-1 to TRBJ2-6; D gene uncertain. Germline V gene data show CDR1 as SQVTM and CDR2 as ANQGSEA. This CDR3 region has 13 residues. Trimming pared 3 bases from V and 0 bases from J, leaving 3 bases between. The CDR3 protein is CSVDISGANVLTF. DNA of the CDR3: TGCAGCGTTGACATCTCTGGGGCCAACGTCCTGACTTTC.

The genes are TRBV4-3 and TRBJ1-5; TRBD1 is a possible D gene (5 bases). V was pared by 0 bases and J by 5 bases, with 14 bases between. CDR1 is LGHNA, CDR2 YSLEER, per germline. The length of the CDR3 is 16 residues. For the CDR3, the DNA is TGCGCCAGCAGCCAAGATGTTCGGGGCCGGGATCAGCCCCAGCATTTT. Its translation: CASSQDVRGRDQPQHF.

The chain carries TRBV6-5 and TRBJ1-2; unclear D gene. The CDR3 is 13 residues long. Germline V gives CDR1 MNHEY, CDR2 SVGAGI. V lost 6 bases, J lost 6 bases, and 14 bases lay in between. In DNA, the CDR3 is TGTGCCAGCAGCCCCTCTGTTGGTCATGGCTACACCTTC. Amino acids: CASSPSVGHGYTF.

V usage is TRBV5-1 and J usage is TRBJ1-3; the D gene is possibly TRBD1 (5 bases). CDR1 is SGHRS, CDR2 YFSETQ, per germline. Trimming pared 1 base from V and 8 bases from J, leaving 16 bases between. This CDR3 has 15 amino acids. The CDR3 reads CASSLMWSGEDTIYF. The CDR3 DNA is TGCGCCAGCAGCTTGATGTGGTCGGGGGAAGACACCATATATTTT.

CDR3 in DNA: TGTGCCAGCAGCGTAGATTCTTATAGGAACACTGAAGCTTTCTTT. Protein: CASSVDSYRNTEAFF. The chain joins TRBV9 to TRBJ1-1; D unresolved. V was trimmed by 0 bases and J by 1 base, leaving 10 bases between them. This CDR3 has 15 residues. The germline CDR1 and CDR2 sequences are SGDLS and YYNGEE.

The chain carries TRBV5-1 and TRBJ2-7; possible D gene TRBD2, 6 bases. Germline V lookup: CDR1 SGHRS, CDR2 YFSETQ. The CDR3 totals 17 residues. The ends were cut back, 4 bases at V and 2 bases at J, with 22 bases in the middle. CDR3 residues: CASSPGVGDLLAYEQYF. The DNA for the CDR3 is TGCGCCAGCAGCCCGGGGGTAGGGGATCTGCTTGCCTACGAGCAGTACTTC.

As DNA, the CDR3 is TGTGCCAGCAGCCCCAGGGGGGAGGGAACCCAAGAGACCCAGTACTTC. Its protein is CASSPRGEGTQETQYF. This chain uses TRBV7-9 with TRBJ2-5, with D tentatively TRBD1 or TRBD2 (7 bases each). The CDR3 consists of 16 residues. Germline CDR1 reads SEHNR; CDR2 reads FQNEAQ (reference sequence). The germline V and J ends were trimmed by 5 bases and 1 base, with 17 bases remaining between them.

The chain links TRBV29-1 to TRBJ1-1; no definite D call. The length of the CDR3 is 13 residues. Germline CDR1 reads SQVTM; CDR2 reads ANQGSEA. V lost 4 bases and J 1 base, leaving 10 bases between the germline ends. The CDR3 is CSVGIGRNTEAFF. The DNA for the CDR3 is TGCAGCGTTGGTATAGGACGGAACACTGAAGCTTTCTTT.

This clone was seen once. CDR3 coding DNA: TGTGCCAGCAAAACACGGGGCCTAGGCAATCAGCCCCAGCATTTT. Its translation: CASKTRGLGNQPQHF. The V gene is TRBV27, the J gene TRBJ1-5; D possibly corresponds to TRBD1 (5 bases). CDR1 is MNHEY, CDR2 SMNVEV, per germline (reference sequence). Trimming took off 7 bases at V and 2 bases at J, with 15 bases between the two ends. This CDR3 is 15 amino acids long.

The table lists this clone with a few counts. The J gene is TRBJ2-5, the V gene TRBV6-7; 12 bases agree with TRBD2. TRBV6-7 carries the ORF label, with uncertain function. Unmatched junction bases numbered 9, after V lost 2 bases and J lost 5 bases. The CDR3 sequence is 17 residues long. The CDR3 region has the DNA TGTGCCAGCAGTTACGCGACTAGCGGGAGAGGGTCTGAGACCCAGTACTTC. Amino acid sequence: CASSYATSGRGSETQYF.